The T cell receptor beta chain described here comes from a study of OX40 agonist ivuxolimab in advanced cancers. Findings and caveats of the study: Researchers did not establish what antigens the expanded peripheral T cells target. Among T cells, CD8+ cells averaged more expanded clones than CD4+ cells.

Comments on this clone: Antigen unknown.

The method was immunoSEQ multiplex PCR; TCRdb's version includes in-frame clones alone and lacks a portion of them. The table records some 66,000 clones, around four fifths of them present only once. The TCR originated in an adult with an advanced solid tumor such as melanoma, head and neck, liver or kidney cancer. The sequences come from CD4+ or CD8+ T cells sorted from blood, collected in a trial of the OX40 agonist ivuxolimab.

The CDR3 bases are TGTGCCAGCAGTTTGTCAGGGGACGTGGGGTCGTATGGCTACACCTTC. Amino acids: CASSLSGDVGSYGYTF. The rearrangement uses TRBV27 and TRBJ1-2; TRBD1 might be the D (6 bases). CDR3 size: 16 residues. Germline CDR1 MNHEY, CDR2 SMNVEV (reference sequence). Trimming stripped 3 bases from V and 5 bases from J, with 19 bases between.